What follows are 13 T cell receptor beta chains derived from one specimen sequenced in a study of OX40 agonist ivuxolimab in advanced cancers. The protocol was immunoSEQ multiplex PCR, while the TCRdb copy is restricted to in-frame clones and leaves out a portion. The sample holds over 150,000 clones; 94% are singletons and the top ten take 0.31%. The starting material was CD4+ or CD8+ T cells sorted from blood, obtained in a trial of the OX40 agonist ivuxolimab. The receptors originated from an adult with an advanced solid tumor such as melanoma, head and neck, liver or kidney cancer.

CDR3 DNA: TGTGCCAGCAGCCGTGGACCGGGCCACGAGCAGTACTTC. Its protein product is CASSRGPGHEQYF. V is TRBV5-6 and J is TRBJ2-7; D remains ambiguous. V gave up 4 bases and J gave up 5 bases, with 13 bases separating them. CDR3 length: 13 amino acids. Germline V gene lookup returns CDR1 SGHDT and CDR2 YYEEEE.

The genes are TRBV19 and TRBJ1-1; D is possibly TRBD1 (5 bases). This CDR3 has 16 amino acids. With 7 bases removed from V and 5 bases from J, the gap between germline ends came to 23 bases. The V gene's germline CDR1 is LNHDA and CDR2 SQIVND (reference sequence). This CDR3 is CASKPARGRLGTEAFF. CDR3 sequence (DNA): TGTGCCAGTAAGCCCGCAAGGGGACGCCTGGGGACTGAAGCTTTCTTT.

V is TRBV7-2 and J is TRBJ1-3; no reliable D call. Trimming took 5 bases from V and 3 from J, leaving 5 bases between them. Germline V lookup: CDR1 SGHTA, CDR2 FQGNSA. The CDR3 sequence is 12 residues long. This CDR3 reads CASSGYGNTIYF. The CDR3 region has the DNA TGTGCCAGCAGCGGTTATGGAAACACCATATATTTT.

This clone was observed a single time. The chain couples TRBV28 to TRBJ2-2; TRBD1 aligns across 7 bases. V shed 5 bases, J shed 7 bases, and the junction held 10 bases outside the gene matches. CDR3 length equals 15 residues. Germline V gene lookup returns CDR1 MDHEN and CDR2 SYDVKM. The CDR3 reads CASSKAPGGGGELFF. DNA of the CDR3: TGTGCCAGCAGTAAAGCCCCAGGGGGTGGCGGGGAGCTGTTTTTT. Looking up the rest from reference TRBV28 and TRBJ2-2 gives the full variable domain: DVKVTQSSRYLVKRTGEKVFLECVQDMDHENMFWYRQDPGLGLRLIYFSYDVKMKEKGDIPEGYSVSREKKERFSLILESASTNQTSMYLCASSKAPGGGGELFFGEGSRLTVL.

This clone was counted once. CDR3 amino acids: CASSLARFATGANVLTF. For the CDR3, the DNA is TGTGCCAGCAGCTTAGCGCGATTCGCTACCGGGGCCAACGTCCTGACTTTC. The chain uses TRBV7-2 and TRBJ2-6, with D hard to call. The germline V gene encodes CDR1 SGHTA and CDR2 FQGNSA. This CDR3 is built from 17 residues. The V gene lost 0 bases and the J gene lost 4 bases, with 13 bases spanning the gap.

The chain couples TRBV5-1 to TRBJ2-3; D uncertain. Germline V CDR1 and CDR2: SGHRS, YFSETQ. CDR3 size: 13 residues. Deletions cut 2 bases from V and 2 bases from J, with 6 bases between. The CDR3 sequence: CASSFPNTDTQYF. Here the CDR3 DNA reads TGCGCCAGCAGCTTTCCCAACACAGATACGCAGTATTTT.

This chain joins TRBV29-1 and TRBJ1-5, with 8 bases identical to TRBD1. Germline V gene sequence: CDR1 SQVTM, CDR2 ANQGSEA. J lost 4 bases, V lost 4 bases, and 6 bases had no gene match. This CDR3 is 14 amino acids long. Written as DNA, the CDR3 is TGCAGCGTTGCCACCGGGACAGGTAATCAGCCCCAGCATTTT. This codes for CSVATGTGNQPQHF.

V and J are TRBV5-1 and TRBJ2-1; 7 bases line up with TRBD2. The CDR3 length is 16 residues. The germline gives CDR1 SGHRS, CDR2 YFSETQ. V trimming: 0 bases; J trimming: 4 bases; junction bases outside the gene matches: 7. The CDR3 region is CASSLEAAGRYNEQFF. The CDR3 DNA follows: TGCGCCAGCAGCTTGGAGGCAGCGGGGAGATACAATGAGCAGTTCTTC.

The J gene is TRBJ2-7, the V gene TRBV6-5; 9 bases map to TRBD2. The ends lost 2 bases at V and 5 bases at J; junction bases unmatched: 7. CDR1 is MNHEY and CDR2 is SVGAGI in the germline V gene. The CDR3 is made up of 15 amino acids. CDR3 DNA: TGTGCCAGCAGTTACGTAGTAGCGGGAGAAGACGAGCAGTACTTC. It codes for CASSYVVAGEDEQYF.

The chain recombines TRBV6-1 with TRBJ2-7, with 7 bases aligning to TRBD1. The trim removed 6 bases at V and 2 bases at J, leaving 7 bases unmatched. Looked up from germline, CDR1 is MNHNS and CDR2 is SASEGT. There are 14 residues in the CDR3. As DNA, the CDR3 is TGTGCCAGCAGCCTGACAGGGCCAACCTACGAGCAGTACTTC. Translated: CASSLTGPTYEQYF.

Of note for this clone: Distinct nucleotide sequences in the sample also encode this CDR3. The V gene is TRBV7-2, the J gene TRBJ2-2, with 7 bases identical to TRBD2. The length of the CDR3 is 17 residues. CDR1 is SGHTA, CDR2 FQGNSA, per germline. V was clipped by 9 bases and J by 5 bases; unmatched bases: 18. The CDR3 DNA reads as TGTGCCAGTACCCGAGGGAGGGCGGACTGGGGGACCGGGGAGCTGTTTTTT. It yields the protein CASTRGRADWGTGELFF. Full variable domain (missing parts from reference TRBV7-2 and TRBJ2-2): GAGVSQSPSNKVTEKGKDVELRCDPISGHTALYWYRQSLGQGLEFLIYFQGNSAPDKSGLPSDRFSAERTGGSVSTLTIQRTQQEDSAVYLCASTRGRADWGTGELFFGEGSRLTVL.

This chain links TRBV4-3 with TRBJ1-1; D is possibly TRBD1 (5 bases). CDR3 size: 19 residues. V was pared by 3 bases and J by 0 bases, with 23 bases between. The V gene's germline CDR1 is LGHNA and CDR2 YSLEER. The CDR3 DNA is TGCGCCAGCAGCCAGCTAAACTACTGGGACCCATATTTGAACACTGAAGCTTTCTTT. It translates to CASSQLNYWDPYLNTEAFF.

CDR3 amino acids: CASSFFGGYTF. The DNA of the CDR3 is TGTGCCAGCAGCTTCTTCGGGGGCTACACCTTC. The chain links TRBV5-6 to TRBJ1-2; no clear D gene. V was pared by 2 bases and J by 8 bases, with 7 bases between. CDR1 and CDR2 from the germline V gene are SGHDT and YYEEEE. The CDR3 is 11 residues long.